This entry describes one T cell receptor (beta chain). The data stem from a study of shared clonotypes between healthy human individuals. Looked up from germline, CDR1 is MNHEY and CDR2 is SMNVEV (reference sequence). V was pared by 5 bases and J by 2 bases, with 4 bases of the junction left unmatched. The CDR3 runs to 15 residues. Here immunoSEQ multiplex PCR was the method, and the copy in TCRdb shows in-frame clones only, minus some. Altogether some 2.1 million clones are present, roughly 95% being singletons, with the ten largest covering around 1.8%. Naive-designated CD8 cells lacked CD45RO, were positively enriched for CCR7, and omitted terminally differentiated effector memory CD45RA+ cells.

The V call is TRBV27, the J call TRBJ2-1; 9 bases map to TRBD1. This receptor was identified in a man younger than 35 in good health. Some clones in this sample may be carry-over from other donors' samples. Sequenced material: naive CD8+ T cells from PBMCs. The CDR3 DNA follows: TGTGCCAGCAGTGCTAGGGACAGGGCCTACAATGAGCAGTTCTTC. Its translation is CASSARDRAYNEQFF.